The TCR beta chain described here comes from a study of cytomegalovirus exposure and HLA in healthy donors. Findings of the study overall: Specificity of a few CMV-associated chains for CMV antigens was verified in vitro. The dataset shows that most TCR sequences were rare, while some public TCRs occurred in many donors.

The PCR employed 60 Vbeta primers together with 13 Jbeta primers. Using immunoSEQ multiplex PCR, the repertoire was profiled, and TCRdb retains in-frame clones only, with some absent. The profile covers 160,000 or so clones, with approximately 78% appearing a single time and around 6.7% taken by the ten largest. In regard to this clone: Antigen unknown.

This TCR came from a woman aged 30 to 39 in good health and CMV-seropositive. Sequenced material: PBMCs.

CDR3 amino acids: CASSIQFPGANVLTF. CDR3 coding DNA: TGTGCCAGCTCAATTCAGTTTCCTGGGGCCAACGTCCTGACTTTC. The chain couples TRBV18 to TRBJ2-6; D gene ambiguous. V gave up 5 bases and J gave up 2 bases, with 10 bases separating them. This CDR3 contains 15 residues. The germline V gene has CDR1 KGHSH and CDR2 LQKENI.